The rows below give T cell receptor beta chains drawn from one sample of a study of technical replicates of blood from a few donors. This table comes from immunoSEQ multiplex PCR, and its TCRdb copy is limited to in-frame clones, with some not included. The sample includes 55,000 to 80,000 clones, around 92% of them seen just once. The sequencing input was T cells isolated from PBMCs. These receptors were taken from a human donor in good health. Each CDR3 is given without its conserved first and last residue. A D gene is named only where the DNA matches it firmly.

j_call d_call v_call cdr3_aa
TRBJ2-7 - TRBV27 ASSLSRGAMRDEQY
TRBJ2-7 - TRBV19 ASSIHLGGAIEQY
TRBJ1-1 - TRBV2 ASSSGRNTEAF
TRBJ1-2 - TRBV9 ASSVGRVEYT
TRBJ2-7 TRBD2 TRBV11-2 ASGWGDYLYEQY
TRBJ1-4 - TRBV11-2 ASSFYQGNEKLF
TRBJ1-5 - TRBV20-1 SASEGQPQH
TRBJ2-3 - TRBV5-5 ASSLVVTSTDTQY
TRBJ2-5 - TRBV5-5 ASSLVQLQETQY
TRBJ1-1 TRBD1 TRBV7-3 ASSLEGQGTEAF
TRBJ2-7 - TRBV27 ASSGSGPYEQY
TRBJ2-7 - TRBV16 ASSQPGQPLGEQY
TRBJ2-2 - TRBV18 ASLPKERLTGELF
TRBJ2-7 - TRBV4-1 ASSLGQGNYEQY
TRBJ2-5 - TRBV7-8 ASSPDGLGEETQY
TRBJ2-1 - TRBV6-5 ASSPSVDEQF
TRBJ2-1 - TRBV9 ASSRADEQF
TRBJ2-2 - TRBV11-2 ASSQDKYTGELF
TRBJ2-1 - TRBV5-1 ASSGGTSRDNEQF
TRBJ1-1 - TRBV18 ASSRGGSNTEAF
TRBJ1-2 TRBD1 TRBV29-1 SVLGQGHYGYT
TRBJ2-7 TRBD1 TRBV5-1 ASSLAGQGYEQY
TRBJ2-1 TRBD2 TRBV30 AWSVNLAGRKNEQF
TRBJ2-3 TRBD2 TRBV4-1 ASSQDIPDTSDSTDTQY
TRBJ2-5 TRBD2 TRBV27 ASSFGSGRETQY
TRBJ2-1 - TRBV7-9 ASSLGSVYNEQF
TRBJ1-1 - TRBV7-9 ASNFFRDTQLAF
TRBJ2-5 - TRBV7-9 ASSRQGETQY
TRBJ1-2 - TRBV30 AWSVEKGIAYGYT
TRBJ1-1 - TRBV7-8 ASSLAPGLLTEAF
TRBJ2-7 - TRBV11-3 ASSPGLSGYEQY
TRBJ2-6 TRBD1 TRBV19 ASSKGTGGSGANVLT
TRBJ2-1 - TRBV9 ASSARLVRGIGSYNEQF
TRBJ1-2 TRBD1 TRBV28 ASSDPGQGARGGYT
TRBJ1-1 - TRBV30 AGDRSKNTEAF
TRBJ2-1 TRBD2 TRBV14 ASSQDFGVGRFFGEQF
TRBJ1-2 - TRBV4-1 ASSQDEGAEGHGGYT
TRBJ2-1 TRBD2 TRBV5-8 ASSLSSGRAREQF
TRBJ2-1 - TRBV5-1 ASSLSSFLATNEQF
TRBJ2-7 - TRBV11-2 ASSHDTPFQY
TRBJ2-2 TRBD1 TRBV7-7 ASSLVGTGDTGELF